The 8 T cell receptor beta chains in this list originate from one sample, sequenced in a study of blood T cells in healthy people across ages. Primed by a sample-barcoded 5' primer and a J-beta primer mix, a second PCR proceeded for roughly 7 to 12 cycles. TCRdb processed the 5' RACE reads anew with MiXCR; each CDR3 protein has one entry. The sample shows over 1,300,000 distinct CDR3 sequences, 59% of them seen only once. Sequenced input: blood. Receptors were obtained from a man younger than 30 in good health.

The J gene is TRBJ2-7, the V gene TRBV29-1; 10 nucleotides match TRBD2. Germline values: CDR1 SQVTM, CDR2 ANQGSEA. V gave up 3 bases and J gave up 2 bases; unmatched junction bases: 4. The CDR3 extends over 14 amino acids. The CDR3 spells CSVDLAGETYEQYF. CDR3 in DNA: TGCAGCGTTGACCTAGCGGGGGAAACCTACGAGCAGTACTTC.

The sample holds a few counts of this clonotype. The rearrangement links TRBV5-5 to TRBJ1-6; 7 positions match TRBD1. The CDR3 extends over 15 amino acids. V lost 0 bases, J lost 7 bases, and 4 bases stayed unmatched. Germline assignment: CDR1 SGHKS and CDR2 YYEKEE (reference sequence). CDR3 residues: CASSLVQGVNSPLHF. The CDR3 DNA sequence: TGTGCCAGCAGCTTGGTCCAGGGGGTAAATTCACCCCTCCACTTT.

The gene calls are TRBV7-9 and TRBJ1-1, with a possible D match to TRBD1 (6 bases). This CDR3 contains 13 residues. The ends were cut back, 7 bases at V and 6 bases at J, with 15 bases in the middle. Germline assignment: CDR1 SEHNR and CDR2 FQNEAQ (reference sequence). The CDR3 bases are TGTGCCAGCACCGAGACAGGTTCTCCTGAAGCTTTCTTT. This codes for CASTETGSPEAFF.

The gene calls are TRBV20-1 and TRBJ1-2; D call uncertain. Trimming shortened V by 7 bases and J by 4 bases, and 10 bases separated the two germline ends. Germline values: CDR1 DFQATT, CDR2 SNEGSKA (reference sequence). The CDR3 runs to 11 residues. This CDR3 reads CSVKHLYGYTF. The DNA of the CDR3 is TGCAGTGTAAAGCACCTCTATGGCTACACCTTC.

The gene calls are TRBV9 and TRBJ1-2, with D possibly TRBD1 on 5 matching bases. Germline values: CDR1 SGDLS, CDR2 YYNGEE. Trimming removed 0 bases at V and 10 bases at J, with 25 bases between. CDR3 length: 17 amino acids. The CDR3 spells CASSVVGGVPGLGNYTF. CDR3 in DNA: TGTGCCAGCAGCGTAGTTGGGGGGGTTCCGGGACTAGGGAACTACACCTTC.

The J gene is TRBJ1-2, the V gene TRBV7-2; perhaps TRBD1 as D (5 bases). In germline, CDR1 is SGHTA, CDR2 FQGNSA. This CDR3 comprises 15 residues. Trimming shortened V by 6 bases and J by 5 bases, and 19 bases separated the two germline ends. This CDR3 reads CASRLGEGSLYGYTF. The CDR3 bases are TGTGCCAGCAGACTTGGGGAGGGGAGTTTGTATGGCTACACCTTC.

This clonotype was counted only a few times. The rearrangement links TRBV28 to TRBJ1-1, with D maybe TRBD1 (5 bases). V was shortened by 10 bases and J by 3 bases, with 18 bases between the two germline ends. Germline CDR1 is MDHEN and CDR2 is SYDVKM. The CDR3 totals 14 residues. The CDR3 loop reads CAIAPGSQDTEAFF. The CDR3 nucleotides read TGTGCCATAGCCCCAGGGAGTCAGGACACTGAAGCTTTCTTT.

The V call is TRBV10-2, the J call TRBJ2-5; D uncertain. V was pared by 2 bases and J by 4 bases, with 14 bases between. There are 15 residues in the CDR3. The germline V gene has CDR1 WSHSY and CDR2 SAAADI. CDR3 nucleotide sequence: TGCGCCAGCAGTGAGATGGGCAGGAGCTTAGAGACCCAGTACTTC. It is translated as CASSEMGRSLETQYF.